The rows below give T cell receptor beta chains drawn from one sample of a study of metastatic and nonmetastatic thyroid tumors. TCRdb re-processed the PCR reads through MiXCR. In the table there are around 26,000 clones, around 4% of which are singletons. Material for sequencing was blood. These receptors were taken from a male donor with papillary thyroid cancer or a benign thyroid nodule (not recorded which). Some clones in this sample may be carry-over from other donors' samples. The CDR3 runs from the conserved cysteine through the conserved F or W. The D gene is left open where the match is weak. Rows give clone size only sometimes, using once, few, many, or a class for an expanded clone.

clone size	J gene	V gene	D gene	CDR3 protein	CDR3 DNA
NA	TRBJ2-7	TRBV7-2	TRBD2	CASSLVSLAGAYEQYF	TGTGCCAGCAGCTTAGTTTCGCTAGCGGGAGCCTACGAGCAGTACTTC
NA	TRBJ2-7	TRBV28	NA	CASSFQLVSFHYEQYF	TGTGCCAGCAGTTTCCAGCTTGTTAGTTTCCACTACGAGCAGTACTTC
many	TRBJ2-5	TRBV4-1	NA	CASSRVQGGETQYF	TGCGCCAGCAGCCGCGTACAGGGGGGGGAGACCCAGTACTTC
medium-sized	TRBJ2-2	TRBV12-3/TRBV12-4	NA	CASSLGQGHFGELFF	TGTGCCAGCAGTTTAGGCCAGGGGCATTTCGGGGAGCTGTTTTTT
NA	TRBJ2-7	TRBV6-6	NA	CASSYSGGRDEQYF	TGTGCCAGCAGTTACTCCGGAGGAAGGGACGAGCAGTACTTC
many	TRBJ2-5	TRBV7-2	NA	CASSPKETQYF	TGTGCCAGCAGCCCTAAAGAGACCCAGTACTTC
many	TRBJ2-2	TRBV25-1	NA	CASSELAEKNTGELFF	TGTGCCAGCAGTGAATTAGCGGAGAAGAACACCGGGGAGCTGTTTTTT
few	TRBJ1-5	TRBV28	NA	CASSLGVGARQPQHF	TGTGCCAGCAGTTTAGGAGTGGGGGCTAGGCAGCCCCAGCATTTT
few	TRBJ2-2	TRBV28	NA	CASSGFGSTGELLF	TGTGCCAGCAGCGGATTCGGGTCCACCGGGGAGCTGCTTTTT
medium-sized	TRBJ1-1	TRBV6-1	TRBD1	CASSEAGTGGTEAFF	TGTGCCAGCAGTGAAGCGGGGACAGGGGGCACTGAAGCTTTCTTT
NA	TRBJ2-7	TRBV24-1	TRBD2	CATSASSLLSGYEQYF	TGTGCCACCAGTGCCAGTAGTTTACTTAGCGGGTACGAGCAGTACTTC
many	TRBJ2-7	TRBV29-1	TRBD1	CSVGDRKAYEQYF	TGCAGCGTGGGGGACAGGAAGGCTTACGAGCAGTACTTC
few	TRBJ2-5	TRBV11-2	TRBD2	CASSPSGRVETQYF	TGTGCCAGCAGCCCTAGCGGCAGGGTGGAGACCCAGTACTTC
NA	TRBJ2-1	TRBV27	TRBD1	CASSSGTVAYNEQFF	TGTGCCAGCAGTTCCGGGACAGTCGCCTACAATGAGCAGTTCTTC
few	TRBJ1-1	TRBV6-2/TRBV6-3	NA	CASSYSTGNTEAFF	TGTGCCAGCAGTTACTCGACAGGGAACACTGAAGCTTTCTTT
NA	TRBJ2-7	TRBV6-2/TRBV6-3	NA	CASTARVGGAEQYF	TGTGCCAGCACTGCTCGGGTTGGGGGCGCCGAACAGTACTTC
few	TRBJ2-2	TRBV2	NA	CASIGGPNTGELFF	TGTGCCAGCATTGGGGGCCCGAACACCGGGGAGCTGTTTTTT
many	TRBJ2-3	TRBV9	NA	CASSVAAGGTDTQYF	TGTGCCAGCAGCGTAGCGGCAGGGGGCACAGATACGCAGTATTTT
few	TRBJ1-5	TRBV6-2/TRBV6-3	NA	CASSGSGNQPQHF	TGTGCCAGCTCTGGTTCTGGCAATCAGCCCCAGCATTTT
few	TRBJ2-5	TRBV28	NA	CASSLGGLTQETQYF	TGTGCCAGCAGCTTAGGGGGACTGACCCAAGAGACCCAGTACTTC
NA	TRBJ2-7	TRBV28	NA	CASSTAGLADEKYF	TGTGCCAGCAGCACAGCGGGTCTCGCGGACGAAAAGTACTTC
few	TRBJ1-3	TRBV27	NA	CASSLEGPHSGNTIYF	TGTGCCAGCAGTTTAGAAGGGCCTCACTCTGGAAACACCATATATTTT
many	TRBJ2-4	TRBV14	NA	CASSQDIGKNIQYF	TGTGCCAGCAGCCAAGACATCGGCAAAAACATTCAGTACTTC
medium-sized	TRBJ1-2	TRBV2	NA	CASSVAQSYGYTF	TGTGCCAGCAGTGTAGCACAGTCCTATGGCTACACCTTC
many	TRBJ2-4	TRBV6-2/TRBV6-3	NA	CASSALPGAKNIQYF	TGTGCCAGCAGTGCCCTCCCAGGGGCCAAAAACATTCAGTACTTC
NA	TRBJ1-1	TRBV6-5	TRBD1	CASSPDRLNTEAFF	TGTGCCAGCAGCCCGGACAGGCTGAACACTGAAGCTTTCTTT
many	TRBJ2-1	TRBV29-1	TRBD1	CSVDDRGSGNEQFF	TGCAGCGTTGATGACAGGGGGTCAGGCAATGAGCAGTTCTTC
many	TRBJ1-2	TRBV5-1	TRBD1	CASSQGGHNYGYTF	TGCGCCAGTTCACAGGGGGGACATAACTATGGCTACACCTTC
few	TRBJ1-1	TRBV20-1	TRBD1	CSAIKQGDTEAFF	TGCAGTGCTATAAAACAGGGGGACACTGAAGCTTTCTTT
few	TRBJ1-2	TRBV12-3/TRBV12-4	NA	CASSTGLIYGYTF	TGTGCCAGCAGTACAGGGCTCATCTATGGCTACACCTTC
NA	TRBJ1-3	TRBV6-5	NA	CASSSTFRSAGNTIYF	TGTGCCAGCAGTTCCACGTTTCGGTCCGCTGGAAACACCATATATTTT
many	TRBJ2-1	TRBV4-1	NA	CASSQPRLARPYREQFF	TGCGCCAGCAGCCAACCCCGTCTAGCGCGCCCTTACAGGGAGCAGTTCTTC
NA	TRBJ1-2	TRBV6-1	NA	CASRSFPKANYGYTF	TGTGCCAGCAGATCCTTTCCTAAAGCGAACTATGGCTACACCTTC
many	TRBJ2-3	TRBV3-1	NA	CASNNPPDTQYF	TGTGCCAGCAACAACCCCCCAGATACGCAGTATTTT
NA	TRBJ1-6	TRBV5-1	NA	CASSLAQSSYNSPLHF	TGCGCCAGCAGCTTGGCCCAGAGCTCCTATAATTCACCCCTCCACTTT
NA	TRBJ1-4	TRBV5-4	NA	CASSLEVTAEKLFF	TGTGCCAGCAGCTTGGAGGTGACGGCTGAAAAACTGTTTTTT
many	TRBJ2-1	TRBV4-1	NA	CASSSGVLVAAYNEQFF	TGCGCCAGCAGCTCCGGGGTTCTGGTAGCGGCCTACAATGAGCAGTTCTTC
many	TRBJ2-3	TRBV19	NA	CASSRASTTSDTQYF	TGTGCCAGTAGCCGGGCCTCGACCACATCTGATACGCAGTATTTT
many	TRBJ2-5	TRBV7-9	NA	CASSPSFGTQETQYF	TGTGCCAGCAGCCCTAGTTTCGGTACCCAAGAGACCCAGTACTTC
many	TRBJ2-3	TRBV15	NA	CATSRAPTDTQYF	TGTGCCACCAGCAGGGCCCCCACAGATACGCAGTATTTT
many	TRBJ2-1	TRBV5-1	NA	CASSSLQGGNEQFF	TGCGCCAGCAGCTCGCTACAGGGAGGAAATGAGCAGTTCTTC
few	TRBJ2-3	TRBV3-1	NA	CASSQTDTQYF	TGTGCCAGCAGCCAGACAGATACGCAGTATTTT
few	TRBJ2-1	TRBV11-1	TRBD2	CASILGVLAGVYEQFF	TGTGCCAGCATCTTAGGGGTACTAGCGGGAGTATATGAGCAGTTCTTC
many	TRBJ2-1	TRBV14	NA	CASSQDPADNEQFF	TGTGCCAGCAGCCAAGATCCAGCCGACAATGAGCAGTTCTTC
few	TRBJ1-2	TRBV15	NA	CATSRAQGHYGYTF	TGTGCCACCAGCAGAGCCCAGGGACACTATGGCTACACCTTC
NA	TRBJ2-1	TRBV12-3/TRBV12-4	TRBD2	CASSLGGRSYNEQFF	TGTGCCAGCAGCTTAGGCGGGAGATCCTACAATGAGCAGTTCTTC
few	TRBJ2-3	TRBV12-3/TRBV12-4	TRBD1	CASSPGTGGGTDTQYF	TGTGCCAGCAGTCCTGGGACAGGGGGCGGCACAGATACGCAGTATTTT
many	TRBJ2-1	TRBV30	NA	CAWSDYYSEQFF	TGTGCCTGGAGTGACTACTACAGTGAGCAGTTCTTC
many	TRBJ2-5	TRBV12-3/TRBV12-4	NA	CASSLRGLKETQYF	TGTGCCAGCAGTTTGCGGGGGCTTAAGGAGACCCAGTACTTC
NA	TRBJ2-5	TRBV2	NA	CASSDRDGETQYF	TGTGCCAGCAGTGATAGGGACGGAGAGACCCAGTACTTC
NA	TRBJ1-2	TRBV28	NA	CASSLRGVSGYTF	TGTGCCAGCAGCCTTCGGGGGGTATCTGGCTACACCTTC
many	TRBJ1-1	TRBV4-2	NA	CASSQSRMNTEAFF	TGTGCCAGCAGCCAATCGCGGATGAACACTGAAGCTTTCTTT